Below are 5 T cell receptor beta chains sequenced from a single sample in a study of T cell clusters in autoimmune cytopenias. One tube held mixed TRB-A and TRB-B primer pools for touch-down PCR. TCRdb re-called the multiplex PCR reads; every CDR3 protein appears as one record, without DNA. The sample's table shows fewer than 10,000 distinct CDR3 sequences. Each sample's input was 250 ng genomic DNA, 35,000 to 40,000 genome equivalents. Material: peripheral blood. The receptors were sampled from a human donor with an autoimmune cytopenia or autoimmune hepatitis (not recorded which).

The J gene is TRBJ2-7, the V gene TRBV5-6; TCRdb picks TRBD2, but there is no DNA to check that call. This CDR3 has 15 amino acids. From germline, CDR1 is SGHDT and CDR2 YYEEEE. This CDR3 is CASSLGQSSSYEQYF.

This clonotype is classed as medium-sized by frequency. The rearrangement joins TRBV29-1 to TRBJ1-1. CDR1 is SQVTM, CDR2 ANQGSEA, per germline. The CDR3 totals 12 residues. CDR3 amino acids: CSVASTNTEAFF.

This chain links TRBV19 with TRBJ2-3; the D call of TRBD1 rests on TCRdb alone, since no DNA is present to check it. Germline CDR1 is LNHDA and CDR2 is SQIVND (reference sequence). The CDR3 runs to 17 residues. This CDR3 reads CASIGLSGDKVGDTQYF.

The J gene is TRBJ1-1, the V gene TRBV5-4. The CDR3 contains 12 residues. Germline V gene sequence: CDR1 SGHNT, CDR2 YYREEE (reference sequence). CDR3 sequence: CASSRPQVEAFF. Combining the CDR3 with reference TRBV5-4 and TRBJ1-1 gives the whole variable domain ETGVTQSPTHLIKTRGQQVTLRCSSQSGHNTVSWYQQALGQGPQFIFQYYREEENGRGNFPPRFSGLQFPNYSSELNVNALELDDSALYLCASSRPQVEAFFGQGTRLTVV.

This clonotype is classed as medium-sized by frequency. The chain recombines TRBV30 with TRBJ1-5; TCRdb lists TRBD1, though no DNA is available to test this call. CDR3 length: 14 residues. Germline V gives CDR1 GTSNPN, CDR2 SVGIG (reference sequence). CDR3 in amino acids: CAWSITGSGQPQHF. Based on the CDR3 plus reference TRBV30 and TRBJ1-5, the full variable domain is SQTIHQWPATLVQPVGSPLSLECTVEGTSNPNLYWYRQAAGRGLQLLFYSVGIGQISSEVPQNLSASRPQDRQFILSSKKLLLSDSGFYLCAWSITGSGQPQHFGDGTRLSIL.